A selection of T cell receptor beta chains follows, all from one sample in a study of blood T cell repertoires in COVID-19. Some clones are missing from TCRdb's copy, which holds only in-frame ones; the method was immunoSEQ multiplex PCR. The profile shows around 190,000 clones, roughly nine tenths of them singletons. The sample taken for sequencing was peripheral blood. Receptors were obtained from a man between 65 and 80 years old with active or convalescent COVID-19. Each CDR3 is given with its conserved first and last residue. Each record gives: V gene, clone size, CDR3 length, J gene, D gene, CDR3 DNA, CDR3 protein. A D gene is named only where the DNA matches it firmly. Only part of the rows carry a size: once, few, many, or a class if the clone is expanded.

>TRBV7-2|-|14|TRBJ2-5|-
TGTGCCAGCAGCTTAGGGGCTAGCAGGGAGACCCAGTACTTC
CASSLGASRETQYF
>TRBV27|-|14|TRBJ2-7|TRBD2
TGTGCCAGCAGCCTGGTAATAGCGGGGGGCGAGCAGTACTTC
CASSLVIAGGEQYF
>TRBV27|-|16|TRBJ1-6|TRBD1
TGTGCCAGCAGTGACCCCGGACAGGGTAATAATTCACCCCTCCACTTT
CASSDPGQGNNSPLHF
>TRBV11-2|-|15|TRBJ1-2|-
TGTGCCAGCAGCTTAGATCGGAACAGGGTTGGTGGCTACACCTTC
CASSLDRNRVGGYTF
>TRBV20-1|-|13|TRBJ2-5|-
TGCAGTGCTAGTACCCGGGGGAGGGAGACCCAGTACTTC
CSASTRGRETQYF
>TRBV7-2|-|14|TRBJ1-6|-
TGTGCCAGCAGCTTAACATTTCCTCGATCACCCCTCCACTTT
CASSLTFPRSPLHF
>TRBV6-2/TRBV6-3|-|16|TRBJ2-3|-
TGTGCCAGCAGCTCACCGGGCGGCGGGACGACAGATACGCAGTATTTT
CASSSPGGGTTDTQYF
>TRBV5-1|-|15|TRBJ2-7|TRBD1
TGCGCCAGCAGCACTCGGACAGGGAGCTCCTACGAGCAGTACTTC
CASSTRTGSSYEQYF
>TRBV3-1/TRBV3-2|-|16|TRBJ1-2|TRBD1
TGTGCCAGCAGCCAAGAAGCGGGTTGGGGGACAGGTGGCTACACCTTC
CASSQEAGWGTGGYTF
>TRBV24-1|-|18|TRBJ1-5|TRBD1
TGTGCCACCAGTGACCCCCGGGACAGGGGGCATAGCAATCAGCCCCAGCATTTT
CATSDPRDRGHSNQPQHF
>TRBV5-1|-|15|TRBJ1-5|-
TGCGCCAGCAGCTTGGGAACAGATAGCAATCAGCCCCAGCATTTT
CASSLGTDSNQPQHF
>TRBV19|-|11|TRBJ1-1|-
TGTGCCAGTACATCAGAGGTTGAAGCTTTCTTT
CASTSEVEAFF
>TRBV27|-|13|TRBJ1-5|TRBD1
TGTGCCAGCAGTCAGGGGGCGGGGCAGCCCCAGCATTTT
CASSQGAGQPQHF
>TRBV5-1|many|15|TRBJ1-1|TRBD1
TGCGCCAGCAGCTTACTTGACAGGGTTTCGACTGAAGCTTTCTTT
CASSLLDRVSTEAFF
>TRBV18|once|19|TRBJ2-1|TRBD2
TGTGCCAGCTCACCACCCGGGAGGCTCGCGAGCGGGGGTCACAATGAGCAGTTCTTC
CASSPPGRLASGGHNEQFF